These T cell receptor beta chains were read from a single sample in a study of beta chain features in type 1 diabetes. Generated by immunoSEQ multiplex PCR, the TCRdb table keeps only in-frame clones and is missing some. The sample shows about 47,000 clones, around 45% of them seen only once. The sequencing sample was made of stem cell memory CD4+ T cells from blood. These receptor sequences come from a young man with type 1 diabetes. CDR3s include the opening cysteine and the closing phenylalanine or tryptophan. A D gene is named only where the DNA matches it firmly. Clone size is stated in some rows and not others, as once, few, many or a class when expanded.

TGTGCCAGCAGCTTAGATCCCGCGGGAAACACCGGGGAGCTGTTTTTT	CASSLDPAGNTGELFF	16	.	TRBV11-1	.	TRBJ2-2
TGTGCCAGCACTTTCTCTGGGGCCAACGTCCTGACTTTC	CASTFSGANVLTF	13	.	TRBV2	.	TRBJ2-6
TGTGCCAGCAGCCAGGGACAGGGATCCTACGAGCAGTACTTC	CASSQGQGSYEQYF	14	TRBD1	TRBV7-9	few	TRBJ2-7
TGTGCCAGCAGCTTAGTAAATTACTATGAGCAGTTCTTC	CASSLVNYYEQFF	13	.	TRBV11-2	few	TRBJ2-1
TGTGCCAGCAGCTTCCTAGCGGGAGGGCAAGAGACCCAGTACTTC	CASSFLAGGQETQYF	15	TRBD2	TRBV7-6	.	TRBJ2-5
TGCGCCAGCAGCCGGAGCGGGGCCGGCTCCTACAATGAGCAGTTCTTC	CASSRSGAGSYNEQFF	16	TRBD2	TRBV4-1	.	TRBJ2-1
TGTGCCAGCAGTGCTCTCGGGACAGTGGGGACCCAGTACTTC	CASSALGTVGTQYF	14	TRBD1	TRBV2	.	TRBJ2-5
TGCGCCAGCAGCATACTAGCGGGAGGGTTTAATGAGCAGTTCTTC	CASSILAGGFNEQFF	15	TRBD2	TRBV5-1	.	TRBJ2-1
TGTGCCAGCAGCTTTACGGGTTCTGACACTGAAGCTTTCTTT	CASSFTGSDTEAFF	14	.	TRBV11-1	few	TRBJ1-1
TGTGCCAGCAGCTTTCCTCCGGGACTAGGTCCCCTCAATGAGCAGTTCTTC	CASSFPPGLGPLNEQFF	17	TRBD2	TRBV7-9	few	TRBJ2-1
TGTGCCAGCAGCGTAGGACCAGGGCGAGCAGAGACCCAGTACTTC	CASSVGPGRAETQYF	15	.	TRBV9	few	TRBJ2-5
TGTGCCAGCAGCCCACGAGGCAGGGAATCCGGCTACACCTTC	CASSPRGRESGYTF	14	.	TRBV7-3	.	TRBJ1-2
TGCGCCAGCAGCTTGGCCACCCCACCTAGTTACAATGAGCAGTTCTTC	CASSLATPPSYNEQFF	16	.	TRBV5-1	.	TRBJ2-1
TGCGCCAGCAGCCAACAGGGGTGGCCCACAGATACGCAGTATTTT	CASSQQGWPTDTQYF	15	.	TRBV4-1	.	TRBJ2-3
TGTGCCAGCAGCCAATATGGCAGGGGCAATCAGCCCCAGCATTTT	CASSQYGRGNQPQHF	15	.	TRBV16	.	TRBJ1-5
TGTGCCAGCAGTTTTCCCGGGGTCCCTGACTATGGCTACACCTTC	CASSFPGVPDYGYTF	15	.	TRBV28	.	TRBJ1-2
TGTGCCAGCTGCGACAGGTCATACGAGCAGTACTTC	CASCDRSYEQYF	12	.	TRBV19	.	TRBJ2-7
TGTGCCAGCAGTTTTGGCGACAGGGACAATCAGCCCCAGCATTTT	CASSFGDRDNQPQHF	15	TRBD1	TRBV28	.	TRBJ1-5
TGTGCCAGCTGGAGCGGGAGGGCCTCAGATACGCAGTATTTT	CASWSGRASDTQYF	14	TRBD2	TRBV2	.	TRBJ2-3
TGTGCCAGCAGCCCACCGGGACAGGCCCACGAGCAGTACTTC	CASSPPGQAHEQYF	14	TRBD1	TRBV7-9	few	TRBJ2-7
TGTGCCAGCAGCTTGGGATTATTTGGTGAACTAGCGGGAGAGTACATTCAGTACTTC	CASSLGLFGELAGEYIQYF	19	TRBD2	TRBV7-8	.	TRBJ2-4
TGCGCCAGCAGCTTGAGGCTAGCGGACTACAATGAGCAGTTCTTC	CASSLRLADYNEQFF	15	TRBD2	TRBV5-1	.	TRBJ2-1
TGTGCCAGCAGACCACAGGGTTCGGAAGCTTTCTTT	CASRPQGSEAFF	12	.	TRBV28	.	TRBJ1-1
TGTGCCAGCAGCTTGGGCGGGACAGGGGGCTATGGCTACACCTTC	CASSLGGTGGYGYTF	15	TRBD1	TRBV5-4	.	TRBJ1-2
TGTGCTAGCAGCCCCAGGGGCGCGGGCTCCTACGAGCAGTACTTC	CASSPRGAGSYEQYF	15	.	TRBV28	.	TRBJ2-7
TGTGCCAGCGCGAGAGAGGGTGGTCAGCCCCAGCATTTT	CASAREGGQPQHF	13	.	TRBV6-4	few	TRBJ1-5
TGCGCCAGCAGCTCCAGACAGTTCGAGCAGTACTTC	CASSSRQFEQYF	12	.	TRBV5-1	.	TRBJ2-7
TGTGCCAGCAGCTCCGCGGGGTCTGGAAACACCATATATTTT	CASSSAGSGNTIYF	14	.	TRBV7-2	few	TRBJ1-3
TGTGCCAGTAGTATGCGGCAGGGGGTGGACACCGGGGAGCTGTTTTTT	CASSMRQGVDTGELFF	16	TRBD1	TRBV19	few	TRBJ2-2
TGTGCCAGCAGTCCCCTGGGCAGCTCTGGGGCCAACGTCCTGACTTTC	CASSPLGSSGANVLTF	16	.	TRBV28	.	TRBJ2-6
TGCGCCAGCAGCTTGACAGCGAACACCGGGGAGCTGTTTTTT	CASSLTANTGELFF	14	.	TRBV5-1	.	TRBJ2-2
TGTGCCAGCAGCTTAGCCGACAGAGACTACGAGCAGTACTTC	CASSLADRDYEQYF	14	.	TRBV7-9	few	TRBJ2-7
TGCGCCAGCAGCTTGGGTCCGGACACCGGGGAGCTGTTTTTT	CASSLGPDTGELFF	14	.	TRBV5-1	few	TRBJ2-2
TGTGCCAGCAGCTTATGGGGACAGCCCTACTATGGCTACACCTTC	CASSLWGQPYYGYTF	15	TRBD1	TRBV7-9	few	TRBJ1-2
TGTGCCAGCAGCTTAAAGCAGGGGGGAGTGAACACTGAAGCTTTCTTT	CASSLKQGGVNTEAFF	16	TRBD1	TRBV7-2	once	TRBJ1-1
TGTGCCAGCAGCTTTATCAGGGGTGGCGGCTACACCTTC	CASSFIRGGGYTF	13	.	TRBV7-2	few	TRBJ1-2
TGTGCCAGCACTTTAGAGAGGGCAGGGGCGCACGAGCAGTTCTTC	CASTLERAGAHEQFF	15	.	TRBV6-5	.	TRBJ2-1
TGTGCCAGCACCAGACAGGGACACACAGATACGCAGTATTTT	CASTRQGHTDTQYF	14	TRBD1	TRBV25-1	.	TRBJ2-3
TGTGTTTTACAGGGGATGGCAGATACGCAGTATTTT	CVLQGMADTQYF	12	TRBD1	TRBV2	.	TRBJ2-3
TGTGCCAGCACCGGGACAGGGAATCAGCCCCAGCATTTT	CASTGTGNQPQHF	13	TRBD1	TRBV7-2	few	TRBJ1-5
TGTGCCAGCAGCTCCGGACTTAGCACAGATACGCAGTATTTT	CASSSGLSTDTQYF	14	.	TRBV7-9	.	TRBJ2-3
TGTGCCTGGAGGACCGGACAGGGGAATTCACCCCTCCACTTT	CAWRTGQGNSPLHF	14	TRBD1	TRBV30	.	TRBJ1-6
TGTGCCAGCAGCCCGACATCCGGGGAGCTGTTTTTT	CASSPTSGELFF	12	.	TRBV7-9	.	TRBJ2-2
TGTGCCAGCAGCGGACGGACTAGCGGTAACAATGAGCAGTTCTTC	CASSGRTSGNNEQFF	15	TRBD2	TRBV6-1	.	TRBJ2-1
TGTGCCAGTAGTCCAAGGCAGGGCGGCAATCAGCCCCAGCATTTT	CASSPRQGGNQPQHF	15	.	TRBV19	.	TRBJ1-5
TGTGCCAGCAGCTTTGGCGGACAGATAAATGAAAAACTGTTTTTT	CASSFGGQINEKLFF	15	.	TRBV7-2	.	TRBJ1-4
TGTGCCAGCAGCAGGGAGAGGGAGTTCTTC	CASSREREFF	10	.	TRBV21-1	few	TRBJ2-1
TGTGCCAGCAGCTTACAGGGACAGGGGAACACCGGGGAGCTGTTTTTT	CASSLQGQGNTGELFF	16	TRBD1	TRBV7-3	few	TRBJ2-2
TGTGCCAGCAGCTTATCTTCCGGGACCTACGAGCAGTACTTC	CASSLSSGTYEQYF	14	.	TRBV7-9	.	TRBJ2-7